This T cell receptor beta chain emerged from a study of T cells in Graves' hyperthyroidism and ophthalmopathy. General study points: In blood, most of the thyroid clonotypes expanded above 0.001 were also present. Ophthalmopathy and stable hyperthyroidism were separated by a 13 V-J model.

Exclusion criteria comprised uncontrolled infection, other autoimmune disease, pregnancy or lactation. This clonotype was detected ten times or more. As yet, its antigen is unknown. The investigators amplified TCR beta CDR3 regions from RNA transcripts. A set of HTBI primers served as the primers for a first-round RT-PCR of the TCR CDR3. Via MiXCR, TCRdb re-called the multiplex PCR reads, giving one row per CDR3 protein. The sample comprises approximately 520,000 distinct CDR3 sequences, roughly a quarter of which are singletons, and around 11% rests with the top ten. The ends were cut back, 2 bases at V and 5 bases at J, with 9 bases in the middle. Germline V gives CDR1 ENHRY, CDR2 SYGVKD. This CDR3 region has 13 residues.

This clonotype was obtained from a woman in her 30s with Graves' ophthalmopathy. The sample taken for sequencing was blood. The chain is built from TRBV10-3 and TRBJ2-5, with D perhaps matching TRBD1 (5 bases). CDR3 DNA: TGTGCCATCAGTGAGGGGGCGGACGAGACCCAGTACTTC. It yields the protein CAISEGADETQYF.